This TCR beta chain is drawn from a study of post-analysis software for immune sequencing data. The overall study: Clinical courses comprised relapsing-remitting, secondary progressive and progressive-relapsing multiple sclerosis. The study's findings and limits: A handful of TRBV segments were significantly more frequent in patients than in controls. TRBV5-6, TRBV5-1 and TRBV20-1 were among these segments.

This CDR3 contains 14 residues. CDR1 is MNHNS and CDR2 is SASEGT in the germline V gene. Comment on this clonotype: What it recognizes is unknown.

Unique molecular identifiers tagged the TCR beta cDNA libraries. TCRdb reprocessed the PCR reads via MiXCR and lists one record per CDR3 protein. The sample contains 750,000 to 950,000 distinct CDR3 sequences, approximately 53% of which appear only once. The receptor was derived from a girl under 18 with multiple sclerosis. This chain links TRBV6-1 with TRBJ2-5; D may be TRBD1 (5 bases). TRBJ2-7 matches the DNA end more closely, so the J call is doubtful. What was sequenced was blood. CDR3 loop: CASLTYRNQYEQYF. DNA for the CDR3: TGTGCCAGCTTAACCTACAGGAACCAGTACGAGCAGTACTTC.